This TCR beta chain was captured by sequencing in a study of early T cells in non-severe SARS-CoV-2 infection. This CDR3 has 14 residues. The V and J ends lost 1 base and 3 bases respectively, with 10 bases between them. Germline CDR1 LGHNT, CDR2 FRNRAP. TCRdb analysed the 5' RACE reads with MiXCR anew, one entry per CDR3 protein. Among approximately 62,000 distinct CDR3 sequences listed, under 15% were seen once. The TCR comes from an adult who was a healthcare worker with PCR-confirmed SARS-CoV-2 infection or an uninfected control (not recorded which). The sample was whole blood. This rearrangement joins TRBV12-5 to TRBJ2-7; D remains ambiguous. This chain's CDR3 is CASGLGQTYYEQYF. CDR3 sequence (DNA): TGTGCTAGTGGTTTGGGCCAGACCTACTACGAGCAGTACTTC.